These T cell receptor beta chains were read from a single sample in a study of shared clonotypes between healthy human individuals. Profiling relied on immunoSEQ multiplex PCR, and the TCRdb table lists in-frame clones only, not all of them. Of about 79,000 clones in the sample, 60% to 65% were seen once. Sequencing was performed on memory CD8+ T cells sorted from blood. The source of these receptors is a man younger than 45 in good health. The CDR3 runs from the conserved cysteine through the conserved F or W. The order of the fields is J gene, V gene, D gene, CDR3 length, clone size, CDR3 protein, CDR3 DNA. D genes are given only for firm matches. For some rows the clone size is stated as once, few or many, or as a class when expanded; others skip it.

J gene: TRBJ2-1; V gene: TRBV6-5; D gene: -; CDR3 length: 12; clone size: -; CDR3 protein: CASSQGGHEQFF; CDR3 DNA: TGTGCCAGCAGTCAAGGGGGACATGAGCAGTTCTTC
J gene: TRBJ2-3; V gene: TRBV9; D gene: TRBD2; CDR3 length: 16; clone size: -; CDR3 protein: CASSVGTSYLQDTQYF; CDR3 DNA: TGTGCCAGCAGCGTAGGGACTAGCTACCTTCAAGATACGCAGTATTTT
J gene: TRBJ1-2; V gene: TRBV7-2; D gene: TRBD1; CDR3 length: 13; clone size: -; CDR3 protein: CASSGQGGDGYTF; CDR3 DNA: TGTGCCAGCAGCGGACAGGGGGGCGATGGCTACACCTTC
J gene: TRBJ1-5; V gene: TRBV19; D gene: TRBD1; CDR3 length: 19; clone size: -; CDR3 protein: CASSTPILTGGDGNQPQHF; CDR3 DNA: TGTGCCAGTAGCACGCCGATCCTAACAGGGGGCGATGGTAATCAGCCCCAGCATTTT
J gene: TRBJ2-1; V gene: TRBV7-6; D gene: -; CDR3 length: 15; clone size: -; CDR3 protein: CASSLEASAYNEQFF; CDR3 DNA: TGTGCCAGCAGCTTAGAGGCTAGCGCCTACAATGAGCAGTTCTTC
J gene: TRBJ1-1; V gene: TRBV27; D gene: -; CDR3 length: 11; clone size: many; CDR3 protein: CASSYGPEAFF; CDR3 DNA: TGTGCCAGCAGTTACGGGCCTGAAGCTTTCTTT
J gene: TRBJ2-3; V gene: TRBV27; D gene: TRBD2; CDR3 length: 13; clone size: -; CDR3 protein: CASSGKSTDTQYF; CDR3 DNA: TGTGCCTCTAGCGGGAAAAGCACAGATACGCAGTATTTT
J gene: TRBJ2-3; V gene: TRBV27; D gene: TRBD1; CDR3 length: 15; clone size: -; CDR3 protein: CASSFRDRVTDTQYF; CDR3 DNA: TGTGCCAGCAGTTTTCGGGACAGGGTCACAGATACGCAGTATTTT
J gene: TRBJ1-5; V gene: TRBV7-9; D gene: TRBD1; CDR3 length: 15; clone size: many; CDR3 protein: CASSTGQGGNQPQHF; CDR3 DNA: TGTGCCAGCAGCACGGGACAGGGGGGAAATCAGCCCCAGCATTTT
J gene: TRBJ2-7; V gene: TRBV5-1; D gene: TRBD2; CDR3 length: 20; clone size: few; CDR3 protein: CASSFGQEAWTSGVSYEQYF; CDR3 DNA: TGCGCCAGCAGTTTTGGACAGGAAGCCTGGACTAGCGGAGTTAGCTACGAGCAGTACTTC
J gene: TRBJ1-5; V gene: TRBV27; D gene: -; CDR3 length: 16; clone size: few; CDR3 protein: CASSPSGALQNQPQHF; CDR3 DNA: TGTGCCAGCAGTCCATCGGGGGCTTTACAGAATCAGCCCCAGCATTTT
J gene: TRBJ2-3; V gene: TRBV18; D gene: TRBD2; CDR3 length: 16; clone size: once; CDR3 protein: CASSPETSGGTDTQYF; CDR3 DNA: TGTGCCAGCTCACCTGAGACTAGCGGGGGCACAGATACGCAGTATTTT
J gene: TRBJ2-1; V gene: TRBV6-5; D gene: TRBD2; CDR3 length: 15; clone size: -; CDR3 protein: CASSPTHGGGGEQFF; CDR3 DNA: TGTGCCAGCAGCCCTACTCACGGGGGGGGCGGTGAGCAGTTCTTC
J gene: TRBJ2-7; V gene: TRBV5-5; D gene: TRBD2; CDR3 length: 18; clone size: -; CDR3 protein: CASSLVSSSGGSSYEQYF; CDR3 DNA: TGTGCCAGCAGCCTTGTTAGCTCTAGCGGGGGTTCTTCCTACGAGCAGTACTTC
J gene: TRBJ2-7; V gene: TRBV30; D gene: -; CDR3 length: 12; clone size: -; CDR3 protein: CAWSLDWNEQYF; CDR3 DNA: TGTGCCTGGAGTCTGGACTGGAACGAGCAGTACTTC
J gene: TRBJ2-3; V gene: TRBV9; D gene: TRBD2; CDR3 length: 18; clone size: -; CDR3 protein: CASSDSSGLAEVTDTQYF; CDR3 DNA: TGTGCCAGCAGCGACTCATCTGGACTAGCGGAAGTCACAGATACGCAGTATTTT
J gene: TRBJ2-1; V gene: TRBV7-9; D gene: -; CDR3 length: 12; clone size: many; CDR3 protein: CASSFPVGEQFF; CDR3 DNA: TGTGCCAGCAGCTTCCCGGTGGGGGAGCAGTTCTTC
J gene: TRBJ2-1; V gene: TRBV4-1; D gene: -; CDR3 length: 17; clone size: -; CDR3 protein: CASSQLLTKSSYNEQFF; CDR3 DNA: TGCGCCAGCAGCCAATTACTAACGAAAAGCTCCTACAATGAGCAGTTCTTC
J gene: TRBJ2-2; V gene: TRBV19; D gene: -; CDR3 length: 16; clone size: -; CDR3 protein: CASSIPGTANTGELFF; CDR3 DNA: TGTGCCAGTAGTATACCGGGGACCGCGAACACCGGGGAGCTGTTTTTT
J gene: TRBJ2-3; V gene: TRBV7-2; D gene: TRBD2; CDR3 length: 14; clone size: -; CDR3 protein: CASSLGLAGDTQYF; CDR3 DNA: TGTGCCAGCAGCTTGGGACTAGCGGGAGATACGCAGTATTTT
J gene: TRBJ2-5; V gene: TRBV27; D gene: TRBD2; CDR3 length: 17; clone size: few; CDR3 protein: CASSLDMGTSFTETQYF; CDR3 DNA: TGTGCCAGCAGTTTAGATATGGGGACTAGTTTCACGGAGACCCAGTACTTC
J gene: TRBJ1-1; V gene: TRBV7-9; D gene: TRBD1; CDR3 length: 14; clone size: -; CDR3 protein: CASSSTGIGTEAFF; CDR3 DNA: TGTGCCAGCAGCTCGACAGGGATAGGGACTGAAGCTTTCTTT
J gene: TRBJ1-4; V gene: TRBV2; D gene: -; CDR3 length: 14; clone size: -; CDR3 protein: CASSRLGAGEKLFF; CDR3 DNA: TGTGCCAGCAGTAGACTGGGGGCAGGTGAAAAACTGTTTTTT
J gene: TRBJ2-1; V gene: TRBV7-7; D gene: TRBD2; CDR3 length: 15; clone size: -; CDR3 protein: CASSFGTSDYNEQFF; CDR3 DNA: TGTGCCAGCAGCTTTGGGACTAGCGACTACAATGAGCAGTTCTTC
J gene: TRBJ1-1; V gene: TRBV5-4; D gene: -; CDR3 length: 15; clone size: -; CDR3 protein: CASSSVLGETVEAFF; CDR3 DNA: TGTGCCAGCAGCTCCGTATTAGGGGAGACAGTGGAAGCTTTCTTT
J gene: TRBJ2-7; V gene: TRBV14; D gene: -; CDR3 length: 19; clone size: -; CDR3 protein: CASSQAGPPGGILFYEQYF; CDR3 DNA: TGTGCCAGCAGCCAAGCGGGACCCCCAGGAGGCATACTCTTCTACGAGCAGTACTTC
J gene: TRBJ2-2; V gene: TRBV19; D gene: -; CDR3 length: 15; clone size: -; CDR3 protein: CASSIGGALTGELFF; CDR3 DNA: TGTGCCAGTAGTATTGGAGGGGCGCTTACCGGGGAGCTGTTTTTT
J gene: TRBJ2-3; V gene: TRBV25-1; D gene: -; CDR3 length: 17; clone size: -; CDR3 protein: CASRSLAVIADADTQYF; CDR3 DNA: TGTGCCAGCAGATCACTAGCCGTTATAGCGGACGCAGATACGCAGTATTTT
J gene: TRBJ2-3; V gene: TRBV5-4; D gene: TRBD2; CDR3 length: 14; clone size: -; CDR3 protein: CASKSGRNTDTQYF; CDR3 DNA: TGTGCCAGCAAAAGCGGGAGAAACACAGATACGCAGTATTTT
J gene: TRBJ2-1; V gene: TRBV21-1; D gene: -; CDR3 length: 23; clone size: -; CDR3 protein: CASSNGGDKRTSGTALSVNEQFF; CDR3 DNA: TGTGCCAGCAGCAATGGAGGGGACAAGCGGACTAGCGGGACCGCCCTCTCGGTTAATGAGCAGTTCTTC
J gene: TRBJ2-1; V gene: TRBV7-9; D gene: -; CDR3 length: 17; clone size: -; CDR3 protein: CASSLPYGTDGNNEQFF; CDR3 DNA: TGTGCCAGCAGCTTACCTTACGGGACTGACGGCAACAATGAGCAGTTCTTC
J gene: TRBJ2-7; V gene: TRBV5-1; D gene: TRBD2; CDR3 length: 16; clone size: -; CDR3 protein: CASSDISGDSSYEQYF; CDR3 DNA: TGCGCCAGCAGCGACATTAGCGGGGATAGCTCCTACGAGCAGTACTTC
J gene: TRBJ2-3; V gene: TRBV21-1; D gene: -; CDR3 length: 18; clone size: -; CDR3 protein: CASSKVWGTSGSPDTQYF; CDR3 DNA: TGTGCCAGCAGCAAAGTCTGGGGGACTAGCGGGAGCCCAGATACGCAGTATTTT
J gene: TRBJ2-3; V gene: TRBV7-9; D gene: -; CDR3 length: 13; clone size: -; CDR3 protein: CASSRVSTDTQYF; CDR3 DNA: TGTGCCAGCAGCCGCGTCAGCACAGATACGCAGTATTTT
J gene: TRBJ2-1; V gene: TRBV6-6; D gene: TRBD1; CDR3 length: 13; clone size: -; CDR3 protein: CASSRQGGNEQFF; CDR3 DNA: TGTGCCAGCAGTCGACAGGGCGGCAATGAGCAGTTCTTC
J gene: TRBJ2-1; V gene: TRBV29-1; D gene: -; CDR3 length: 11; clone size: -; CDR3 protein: CSGAAYNEQFF; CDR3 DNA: TGCAGCGGAGCGGCCTACAATGAGCAGTTCTTC
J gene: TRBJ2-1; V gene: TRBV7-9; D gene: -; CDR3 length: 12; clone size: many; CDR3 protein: CASSPDYNEQFF; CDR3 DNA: TGTGCCAGCAGCCCTGACTACAATGAGCAGTTCTTC
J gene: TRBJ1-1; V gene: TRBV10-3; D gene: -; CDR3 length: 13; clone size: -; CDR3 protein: CAISEGGGTEAFF; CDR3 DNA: TGTGCCATCTCCGAGGGGGGAGGAACTGAAGCTTTCTTT
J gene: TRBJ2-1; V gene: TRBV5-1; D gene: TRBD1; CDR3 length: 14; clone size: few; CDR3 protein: CASSEQGAYNEQFF; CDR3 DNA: TGCGCCAGCTCTGAGCAGGGGGCCTACAATGAGCAGTTCTTC
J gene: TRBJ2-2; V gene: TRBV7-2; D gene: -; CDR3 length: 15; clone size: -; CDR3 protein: CASSLGVLASGELFF; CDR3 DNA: TGTGCCAGCAGCTTAGGCGTGCTAGCGTCCGGGGAGCTGTTTTTT